This T cell receptor beta chain was observed in a study of blood T cell repertoires in COVID-19. For the study at large: The study drew acute and convalescent COVID-19 samples from the United States, Italy and Spain. Sources were T cells, B-cell-depleted T cells, or PBMCs; the material itself was cDNA or gDNA.

The repertoire was sequenced with immunoSEQ multiplex PCR; TCRdb's copy has only in-frame clones and lacks some. The sample consists of about 99,000 clones, more than 85% of them appearing once. Germline V gives CDR1 DFQATT, CDR2 SNEGSKA (reference sequence). The V gene lost 5 bases and the J gene lost 7 bases, with 9 bases spanning the gap. The CDR3 totals 11 residues. Sequenced material: peripheral blood. The receptor comes from a human donor in a cohort sampled during active COVID-19. The rearrangement links TRBV20-1 to TRBJ2-1; TRBD1 might be the D (6 bases). CDR3 sequence reads: CSAWDKNEQFF. The DNA for the CDR3 is TGCAGTGCTTGGGACAAGAATGAGCAGTTCTTC.